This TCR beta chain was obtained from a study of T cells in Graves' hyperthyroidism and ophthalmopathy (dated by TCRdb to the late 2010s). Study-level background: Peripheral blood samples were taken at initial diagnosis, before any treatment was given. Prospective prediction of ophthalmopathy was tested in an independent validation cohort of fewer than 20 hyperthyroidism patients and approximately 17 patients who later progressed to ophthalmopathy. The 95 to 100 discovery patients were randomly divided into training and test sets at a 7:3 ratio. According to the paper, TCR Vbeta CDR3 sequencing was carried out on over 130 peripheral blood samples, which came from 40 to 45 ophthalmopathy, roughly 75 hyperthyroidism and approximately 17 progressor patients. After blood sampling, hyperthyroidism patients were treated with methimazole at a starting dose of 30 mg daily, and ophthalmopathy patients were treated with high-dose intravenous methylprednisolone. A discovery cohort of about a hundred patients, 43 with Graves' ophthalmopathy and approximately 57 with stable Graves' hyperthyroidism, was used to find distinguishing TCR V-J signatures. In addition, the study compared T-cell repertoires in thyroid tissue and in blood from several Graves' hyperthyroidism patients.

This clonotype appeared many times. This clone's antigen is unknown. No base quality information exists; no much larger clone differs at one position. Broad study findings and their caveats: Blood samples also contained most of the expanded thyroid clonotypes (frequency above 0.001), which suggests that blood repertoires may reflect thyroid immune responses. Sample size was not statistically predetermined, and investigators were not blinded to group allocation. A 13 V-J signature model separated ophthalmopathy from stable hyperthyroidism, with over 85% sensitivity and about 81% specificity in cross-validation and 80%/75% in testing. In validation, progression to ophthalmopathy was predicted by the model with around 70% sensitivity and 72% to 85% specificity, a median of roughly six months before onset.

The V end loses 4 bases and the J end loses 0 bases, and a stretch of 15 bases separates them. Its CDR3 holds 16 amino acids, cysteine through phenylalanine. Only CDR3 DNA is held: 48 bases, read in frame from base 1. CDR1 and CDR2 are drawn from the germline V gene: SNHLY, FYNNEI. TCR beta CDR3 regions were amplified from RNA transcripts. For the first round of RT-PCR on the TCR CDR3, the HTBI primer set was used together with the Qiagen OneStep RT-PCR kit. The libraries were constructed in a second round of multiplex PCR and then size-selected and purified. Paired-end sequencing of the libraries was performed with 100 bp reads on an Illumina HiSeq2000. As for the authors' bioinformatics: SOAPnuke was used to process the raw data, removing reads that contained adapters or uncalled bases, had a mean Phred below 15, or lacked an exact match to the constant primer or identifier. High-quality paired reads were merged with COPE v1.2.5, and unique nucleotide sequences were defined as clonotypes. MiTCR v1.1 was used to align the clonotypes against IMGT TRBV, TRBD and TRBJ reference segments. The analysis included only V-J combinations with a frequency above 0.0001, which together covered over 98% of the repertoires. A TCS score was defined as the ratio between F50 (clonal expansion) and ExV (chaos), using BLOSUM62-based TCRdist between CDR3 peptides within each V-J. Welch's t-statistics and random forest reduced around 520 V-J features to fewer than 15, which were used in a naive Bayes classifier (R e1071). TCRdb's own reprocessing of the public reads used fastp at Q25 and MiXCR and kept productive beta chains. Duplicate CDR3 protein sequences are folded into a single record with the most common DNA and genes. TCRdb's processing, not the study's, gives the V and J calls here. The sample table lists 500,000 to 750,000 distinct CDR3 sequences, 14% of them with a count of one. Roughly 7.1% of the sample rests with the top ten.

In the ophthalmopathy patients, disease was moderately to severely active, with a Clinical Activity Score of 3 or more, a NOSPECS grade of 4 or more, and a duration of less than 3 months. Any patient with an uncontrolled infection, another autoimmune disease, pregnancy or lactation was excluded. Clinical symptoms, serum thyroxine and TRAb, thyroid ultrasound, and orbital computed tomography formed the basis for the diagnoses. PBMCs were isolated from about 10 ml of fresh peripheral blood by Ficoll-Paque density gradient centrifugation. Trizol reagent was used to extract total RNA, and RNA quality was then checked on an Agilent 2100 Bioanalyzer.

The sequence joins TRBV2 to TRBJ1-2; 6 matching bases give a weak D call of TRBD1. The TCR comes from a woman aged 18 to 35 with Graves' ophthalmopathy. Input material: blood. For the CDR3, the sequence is CASSAWGPSTNYGYTF. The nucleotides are TGTGCCAGCAGTGCGTGGGGGCCCTCTACTAACTATGGCTACACCTTC.